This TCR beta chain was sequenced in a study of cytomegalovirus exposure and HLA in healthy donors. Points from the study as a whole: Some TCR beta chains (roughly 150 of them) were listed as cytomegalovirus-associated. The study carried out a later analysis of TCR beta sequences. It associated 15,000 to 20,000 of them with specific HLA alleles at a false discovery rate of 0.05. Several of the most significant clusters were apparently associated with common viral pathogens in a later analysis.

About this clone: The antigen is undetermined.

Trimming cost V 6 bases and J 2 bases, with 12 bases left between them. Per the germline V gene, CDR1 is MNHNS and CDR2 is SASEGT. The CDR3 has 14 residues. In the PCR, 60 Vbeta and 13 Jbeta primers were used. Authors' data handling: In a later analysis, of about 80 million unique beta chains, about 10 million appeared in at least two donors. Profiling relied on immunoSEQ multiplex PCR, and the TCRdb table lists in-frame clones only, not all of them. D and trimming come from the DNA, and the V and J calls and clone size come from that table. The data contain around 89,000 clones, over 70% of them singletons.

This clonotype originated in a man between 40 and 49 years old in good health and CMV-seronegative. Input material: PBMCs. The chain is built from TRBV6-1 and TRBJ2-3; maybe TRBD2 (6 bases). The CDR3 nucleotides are TGTGCCAGCAGCGCGGGACGGAACACAGATACGCAGTATTTT. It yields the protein CASSAGRNTDTQYF.